A selection of T cell receptor beta chains follows, all from one sample in a study of T cell responses to AZD1222 COVID-19 vaccine. Clones were sequenced by immunoSEQ multiplex PCR, and TCRdb holds only the in-frame ones, with some missing. This sample yields about 100,000 clones, of which 80% to 95% are seen a single time; 1.2% belongs to the top ten. The specimen was peripheral blood, collected on day 0 of AZD1222 vaccination. The receptors were gathered from an adult in good health. Each CDR3 is given with its conserved first and last residue. The order of the fields is D gene, J gene, V gene, clone size, CDR3 DNA, CDR3 protein. A D gene is named only where the DNA matches it firmly. Expanded clones get a size class; other rows say once, few or many, or leave the size out.

D gene: NA; J gene: TRBJ2-2; V gene: TRBV9; clone size: once; CDR3 DNA: TGTGCCAGCAGCGGGAACACCGGGGAGCTGTTTTTT; CDR3 protein: CASSGNTGELFF
D gene: TRBD1; J gene: TRBJ1-1; V gene: TRBV5-1; clone size: NA; CDR3 DNA: TGCGCCAGCAGCTTCGGCTCAGGGGGTGTAAAAACTGAAGCTTTCTTT; CDR3 protein: CASSFGSGGVKTEAFF
D gene: NA; J gene: TRBJ2-3; V gene: TRBV4-2; clone size: NA; CDR3 DNA: TGTGCCAGCAGCCAAAGGGAACGGGGGCCCACAGATACGCAGTATTTT; CDR3 protein: CASSQRERGPTDTQYF
D gene: NA; J gene: TRBJ1-1; V gene: TRBV19; clone size: NA; CDR3 DNA: TGTGCCAGTAGTATCGAAGGCACTGAAGCTTTCTTT; CDR3 protein: CASSIEGTEAFF
D gene: NA; J gene: TRBJ1-2; V gene: TRBV13; clone size: NA; CDR3 DNA: TGTGCCAGCAGCTTAGCGGAGGGGCGGACTGGCTACACCTTC; CDR3 protein: CASSLAEGRTGYTF
D gene: TRBD1; J gene: TRBJ1-2; V gene: TRBV29-1; clone size: NA; CDR3 DNA: TGCAGCGGCGGGGACAGTTCCTATGGCTACACCTTC; CDR3 protein: CSGGDSSYGYTF
D gene: TRBD2; J gene: TRBJ2-7; V gene: TRBV3-1/TRBV3-2; clone size: NA; CDR3 DNA: TGTGCCAGCAGCCGACTAGCGGGAGGGTGGTACGAGCAGTACTTC; CDR3 protein: CASSRLAGGWYEQYF
D gene: NA; J gene: TRBJ2-2; V gene: TRBV5-4; clone size: NA; CDR3 DNA: TGTGCCAGCAGCTTGCCCCCGCGGGGCGGGGAGCTGTTTTTT; CDR3 protein: CASSLPPRGGELFF
D gene: NA; J gene: TRBJ1-2; V gene: TRBV5-1; clone size: once; CDR3 DNA: TGCGCCAGCAGCCCACGTGAACCCTATGGCTACACCTTC; CDR3 protein: CASSPREPYGYTF
D gene: NA; J gene: TRBJ1-2; V gene: TRBV6-6; clone size: NA; CDR3 DNA: TGTGCCAGCAGTGCGGGGACACTTGTGAACTATGGCTACACCTTC; CDR3 protein: CASSAGTLVNYGYTF
D gene: NA; J gene: TRBJ1-5; V gene: TRBV24-1; clone size: NA; CDR3 DNA: TGTGCCACCAGTACTGACAGCAATCAGCCCCAGCATTTT; CDR3 protein: CATSTDSNQPQHF
D gene: TRBD2; J gene: TRBJ2-1; V gene: TRBV5-6; clone size: NA; CDR3 DNA: TGTGCCAGCAGCGTGACTAGCGGGGTTTACAATGAGCAGTTCTTC; CDR3 protein: CASSVTSGVYNEQFF
D gene: NA; J gene: TRBJ2-6; V gene: TRBV6-5; clone size: NA; CDR3 DNA: TGTGCCTCTACTCAAGGAGGGAAGGGGGCCAACGTCCTGACTTTC; CDR3 protein: CASTQGGKGANVLTF
D gene: NA; J gene: TRBJ2-3; V gene: TRBV7-7; clone size: NA; CDR3 DNA: TGTGCCAGCAGCTCAGAGGGGGATACGCAGTATTTT; CDR3 protein: CASSSEGDTQYF
D gene: NA; J gene: TRBJ2-3; V gene: TRBV5-1; clone size: NA; CDR3 DNA: TGCGCCAGCAGCTTTGGCTCCCCCAGCACAGATACGCAGTATTTT; CDR3 protein: CASSFGSPSTDTQYF
D gene: NA; J gene: TRBJ2-1; V gene: TRBV10-3; clone size: NA; CDR3 DNA: TGTGCCACCTCCCCGACAGCCTCCTACAATGAGCAGTTCTTC; CDR3 protein: CATSPTASYNEQFF
D gene: TRBD1; J gene: TRBJ2-7; V gene: TRBV7-6; clone size: NA; CDR3 DNA: TGTGCCAGCAGCCAACGGGGACAGGGGAGGAACGAGCAGTACTTC; CDR3 protein: CASSQRGQGRNEQYF
D gene: TRBD1; J gene: TRBJ1-4; V gene: TRBV10-3; clone size: NA; CDR3 DNA: TGTGCCATCAGTGAGAGCGGTACAGGGGGCAACGAAAAACTGTTTTTT; CDR3 protein: CAISESGTGGNEKLFF
D gene: NA; J gene: TRBJ1-5; V gene: TRBV19; clone size: NA; CDR3 DNA: TGTGCCAGCCCGTACTCCAGCAATCAGCCCCAGCATTTT; CDR3 protein: CASPYSSNQPQHF
D gene: NA; J gene: TRBJ1-5; V gene: TRBV6-5; clone size: NA; CDR3 DNA: TGTGCCAGCAGTAGCCTGGGGGGGCCCCAGCATTTT; CDR3 protein: CASSSLGGPQHF
D gene: NA; J gene: TRBJ2-5; V gene: TRBV5-1; clone size: once; CDR3 DNA: TGCGCCAGCAGCTTCGGTCAGGGTAGGGAGACCCAGTACTTC; CDR3 protein: CASSFGQGRETQYF
D gene: NA; J gene: TRBJ1-3; V gene: TRBV13; clone size: NA; CDR3 DNA: TGTGCCAGCAGCGCGGACGGCAGCTCTGGAAACACCATATATTTT; CDR3 protein: CASSADGSSGNTIYF
D gene: TRBD1; J gene: TRBJ1-1; V gene: TRBV27; clone size: NA; CDR3 DNA: TGTGCCAGCAGCAAACCGAGACAGGGGAGAGGCACTGAAGCTTTCTTT; CDR3 protein: CASSKPRQGRGTEAFF
D gene: TRBD1; J gene: TRBJ1-2; V gene: TRBV6-5; clone size: NA; CDR3 DNA: TGTGCCAGCAGGCCGGGACAGGGGGGAGTCTATGGCTACACCTTC; CDR3 protein: CASRPGQGGVYGYTF
D gene: NA; J gene: TRBJ1-2; V gene: TRBV30; clone size: NA; CDR3 DNA: TGTGCCTGGAGTGGACGAGGTGGCTACACCTTC; CDR3 protein: CAWSGRGGYTF
D gene: TRBD2; J gene: TRBJ2-1; V gene: TRBV7-2; clone size: NA; CDR3 DNA: TGTGCCAGCAGCTGGAGCGGGAGCTCCTACAATGAGCAGTTCTTC; CDR3 protein: CASSWSGSSYNEQFF
D gene: NA; J gene: TRBJ1-1; V gene: TRBV19; clone size: NA; CDR3 DNA: TGTGCCAGTACAAGTGGGACCTACACTGAAGCTTTCTTT; CDR3 protein: CASTSGTYTEAFF
D gene: TRBD2; J gene: TRBJ2-1; V gene: TRBV19; clone size: NA; CDR3 DNA: TGTGCCAGTAGTATAAAGGTAGCGGGGACCTACAATGAGCAGTTCTTC; CDR3 protein: CASSIKVAGTYNEQFF
D gene: TRBD1; J gene: TRBJ2-7; V gene: TRBV27; clone size: NA; CDR3 DNA: TGTGCCACCGAAATAGGACAGGGGAAGACCTACGAGCAGTACTTC; CDR3 protein: CATEIGQGKTYEQYF
D gene: NA; J gene: TRBJ2-1; V gene: TRBV2; clone size: NA; CDR3 DNA: TGTGCCAGCAGTGGGATTAGGGGAAATGAGCAGTTCTTC; CDR3 protein: CASSGIRGNEQFF
D gene: NA; J gene: TRBJ1-1; V gene: TRBV19; clone size: once; CDR3 DNA: TGTGCCAGTAGTATAGGAGGTTACACTGAAGCTTTCTTT; CDR3 protein: CASSIGGYTEAFF
D gene: NA; J gene: TRBJ2-3; V gene: TRBV6-1; clone size: NA; CDR3 DNA: TGTGCCAGCAGTGAACCTTACACAGATACGCAGTATTTT; CDR3 protein: CASSEPYTDTQYF
D gene: TRBD2; J gene: TRBJ2-1; V gene: TRBV7-3; clone size: NA; CDR3 DNA: TGTGCCAGCAGCCCTCTAGCGGGAGGCTACAATGAGCAGTTCTTC; CDR3 protein: CASSPLAGGYNEQFF
D gene: TRBD1; J gene: TRBJ1-2; V gene: TRBV25-1; clone size: NA; CDR3 DNA: TGTGCCAGCAGTGAATCCGGGACAGCTAAGGACTACACCTTC; CDR3 protein: CASSESGTAKDYTF
D gene: TRBD1; J gene: TRBJ1-5; V gene: TRBV7-8; clone size: NA; CDR3 DNA: TGTGCCAGCAGCTCTGTGCCGGGACAGGGTTCCAATCAGCCCCAGCATTTT; CDR3 protein: CASSSVPGQGSNQPQHF
D gene: NA; J gene: TRBJ1-4; V gene: TRBV24-1; clone size: NA; CDR3 DNA: TGTGCCACCAGTGATGGGAGTTCACCTAATGAAAAACTGTTTTTT; CDR3 protein: CATSDGSSPNEKLFF
D gene: NA; J gene: TRBJ2-7; V gene: TRBV18; clone size: NA; CDR3 DNA: TGTGCCAGCTCAGGGGGGACACGGAGCTCCTACGAGCAGTACTTC; CDR3 protein: CASSGGTRSSYEQYF
D gene: NA; J gene: TRBJ2-4; V gene: TRBV13; clone size: few; CDR3 DNA: TGTGCCAGCAGCCACCGGCTAGGGACAGCCAAAAACATTCAGTACTTC; CDR3 protein: CASSHRLGTAKNIQYF
D gene: TRBD1; J gene: TRBJ2-2; V gene: TRBV19; clone size: NA; CDR3 DNA: TGTGCCAGTAGATCAACAGGGGACCCGAACACCGGGGAGCTGTTTTTT; CDR3 protein: CASRSTGDPNTGELFF
D gene: TRBD1; J gene: TRBJ2-7; V gene: TRBV9; clone size: NA; CDR3 DNA: TGTGCCAGCAGCTCAAGACCGGGACAGATCTACGAGCAGTACTTC; CDR3 protein: CASSSRPGQIYEQYF